These T cell receptor beta chains were read from a single sample in a study of blood T cell repertoires in COVID-19. Data came from immunoSEQ multiplex PCR; TCRdb stores just in-frame clones and leaves some out. Among 200,000 or so clones, 70% to 90% were seen once, and the ten largest hold roughly 5.7%. Sequenced material: peripheral blood. These receptors originate from a man aged 80 or over with acute or convalescent COVID-19. Each CDR3 is given with its conserved first and last residue. The D gene is left open where the match is weak. Expanded clones get a size class; other rows say once, few or many, or leave the size out.

CDR3 protein: CASSLGTVDYGYTF
CDR3 DNA: TGTGCCAGCAGCTTGGGAACAGTAGACTATGGCTACACCTTC
D gene: -
clone size: -
V gene: TRBV5-6
J gene: TRBJ1-2

CDR3 protein: CASSFAGQGAFF
CDR3 DNA: TGTGCCAGCAGTTTTGCGGGACAGGGCGCTTTCTTT
D gene: TRBD1
clone size: -
V gene: TRBV27
J gene: TRBJ1-1

CDR3 protein: CASSHSDRVGNQPQHF
CDR3 DNA: TGCGCCAGCAGTCATTCGGACAGGGTAGGCAATCAGCCCCAGCATTTT
D gene: TRBD1
clone size: few
V gene: TRBV23-1
J gene: TRBJ1-5

CDR3 protein: CASSLERGAPDTQYF
CDR3 DNA: TGTGCCAGCAGCTTAGAGCGGGGGGCACCAGATACGCAGTATTTT
D gene: TRBD2
clone size: -
V gene: TRBV7-8
J gene: TRBJ2-3

CDR3 protein: CASSIGTGSNQPQHF
CDR3 DNA: TGTGCCAGTAGTATCGGGACAGGAAGCAATCAGCCCCAGCATTTT
D gene: TRBD1
clone size: -
V gene: TRBV19
J gene: TRBJ1-5

CDR3 protein: CASRGTGGYGYTF
CDR3 DNA: TGTGCCAGCAGGGGGACAGGGGGCTATGGCTACACCTTC
D gene: TRBD1
clone size: -
V gene: TRBV9
J gene: TRBJ1-2

CDR3 protein: CASSPGQGYNEQFF
CDR3 DNA: TGTGCCAGCAGTCCGGGACAGGGCTACAATGAGCAGTTCTTC
D gene: TRBD1
clone size: -
V gene: TRBV28
J gene: TRBJ2-1

CDR3 protein: CASSFQGLSQPQHF
CDR3 DNA: TGTGCCAGCAGTTTTCAGGGCTTGTCTCAGCCCCAGCATTTT
D gene: -
clone size: -
V gene: TRBV27
J gene: TRBJ1-5

CDR3 protein: CASRPLGQGLGEQYF
CDR3 DNA: TGTGCCAGCCGACCCCTGGGACAGGGGTTGGGCGAGCAGTACTTC
D gene: TRBD1
clone size: -
V gene: TRBV27
J gene: TRBJ2-7

CDR3 protein: CASTSSGNSYEQYF
CDR3 DNA: TGTGCCAGTACGTCTAGCGGGAACTCCTACGAGCAGTACTTC
D gene: TRBD2
clone size: -
V gene: TRBV6-5
J gene: TRBJ2-7

CDR3 protein: CASSIAEMNTEAFF
CDR3 DNA: TGTGCCAGTAGTATAGCAGAAATGAACACTGAAGCTTTCTTT
D gene: -
clone size: -
V gene: TRBV19
J gene: TRBJ1-1

CDR3 protein: CAWSRGLRNTEAFF
CDR3 DNA: TGTGCCTGGAGTAGAGGCCTTAGGAACACTGAAGCTTTCTTT
D gene: -
clone size: -
V gene: TRBV30
J gene: TRBJ1-1

CDR3 protein: CASSEQGAYGYTF
CDR3 DNA: TGTGCCAGCAGTGAACAAGGGGCCTATGGCTACACCTTC
D gene: -
clone size: -
V gene: TRBV6-1
J gene: TRBJ1-2

CDR3 protein: CASSWTGPYEQYF
CDR3 DNA: TGCGCCAGCAGCTGGACAGGGCCCTACGAGCAGTACTTC
D gene: TRBD1
clone size: -
V gene: TRBV5-1
J gene: TRBJ2-7

CDR3 protein: CASSIWTSGKLYNEQFF
CDR3 DNA: TGTGCCAGCAGCATATGGACTAGCGGGAAACTCTACAATGAGCAGTTCTTC
D gene: TRBD2
clone size: -
V gene: TRBV7-9
J gene: TRBJ2-1

CDR3 protein: CASSSQGWGTDTQYF
CDR3 DNA: TGTGCCAGCAGCAGTCAGGGATGGGGCACAGATACGCAGTATTTT
D gene: -
clone size: -
V gene: TRBV21-1
J gene: TRBJ2-3

CDR3 protein: CASSESLGGGNEKLFF
CDR3 DNA: TGTGCCAGCAGTGAATCCCTTGGGGGGGGCAATGAAAAACTGTTTTTT
D gene: -
clone size: -
V gene: TRBV25-1
J gene: TRBJ1-4

CDR3 protein: CASSDQGWTDTQYF
CDR3 DNA: TGTGCCAGCAGTGACCAGGGTTGGACAGATACGCAGTATTTT
D gene: -
clone size: -
V gene: TRBV6-4
J gene: TRBJ2-3

CDR3 protein: CASRGDRDFSGANVLTF
CDR3 DNA: TGCGCCAGCAGGGGGGACAGGGATTTCTCTGGGGCCAACGTCCTGACTTTC
D gene: TRBD1
clone size: -
V gene: TRBV10-2
J gene: TRBJ2-6

CDR3 protein: CASSLGTVPYGYTF
CDR3 DNA: TGTGCCAGCAGCTTAGGTACAGTACCCTATGGCTACACCTTC
D gene: -
clone size: -
V gene: TRBV7-2
J gene: TRBJ1-2

CDR3 protein: CANYTGLAKNIQYF
CDR3 DNA: TGTGCCAATTACACGGGGTTAGCCAAAAACATTCAGTACTTC
D gene: -
clone size: -
V gene: TRBV21-1
J gene: TRBJ2-4

CDR3 protein: CASSLAVSGRAEDTQYF
CDR3 DNA: TGCGCCAGCAGCTTGGCCGTTAGCGGGAGGGCCGAAGATACGCAGTATTTT
D gene: TRBD2
clone size: few
V gene: TRBV5-1
J gene: TRBJ2-3

CDR3 protein: CATSDLGTGEQETQYF
CDR3 DNA: TGTGCCACCAGTGACCTTGGGACAGGGGAACAAGAGACCCAGTACTTC
D gene: TRBD1
clone size: -
V gene: TRBV24-1
J gene: TRBJ2-5

CDR3 protein: CASSLGGVGYGYTF
CDR3 DNA: TGTGCCAGCAGCTTAGGGGGGGTAGGGTATGGCTACACCTTC
D gene: -
clone size: once
V gene: TRBV7-2
J gene: TRBJ1-2

CDR3 protein: CASSLMRDTQYF
CDR3 DNA: TGTGCCAGCAGCCTCATGAGGGATACGCAGTATTTT
D gene: -
clone size: -
V gene: TRBV7-8
J gene: TRBJ2-3

CDR3 protein: CASSSSGPGELFF
CDR3 DNA: TGTGCCAGCAGCTCCAGCGGGCCCGGGGAGCTGTTTTTT
D gene: -
clone size: -
V gene: TRBV7-3
J gene: TRBJ2-2

CDR3 protein: CASSYSHQGYQPQHF
CDR3 DNA: TGTGCCAGCAGTTACTCGCATCAGGGATACCAGCCCCAGCATTTT
D gene: -
clone size: -
V gene: TRBV6-5
J gene: TRBJ1-5

CDR3 protein: CASSLAGGIIYNEQFF
CDR3 DNA: TGTGCCAGCAGCTTAGCGGGAGGGATTATTTACAATGAGCAGTTCTTC
D gene: TRBD2
clone size: -
V gene: TRBV7-2
J gene: TRBJ2-1

CDR3 protein: CASSPRTSALNEQFF
CDR3 DNA: TGTGCCAGCAGCCCCCGGACTAGCGCCCTCAATGAGCAGTTCTTC
D gene: TRBD2
clone size: -
V gene: TRBV7-2
J gene: TRBJ2-1

CDR3 protein: CATSDPTRGANQPQHF
CDR3 DNA: TGTGCCACCAGTGACCCTACCCGGGGGGCCAATCAGCCCCAGCATTTT
D gene: -
clone size: -
V gene: TRBV24-1
J gene: TRBJ1-5

CDR3 protein: CASGPGTSGSTDTQYF
CDR3 DNA: TGTGCTAGTGGTCCGGGGACTAGCGGGAGCACAGATACGCAGTATTTT
D gene: TRBD2
clone size: -
V gene: TRBV12-5
J gene: TRBJ2-3

CDR3 protein: CATSDRRQGEKLFF
CDR3 DNA: TGTGCCACCAGTGATCGTCGGCAGGGTGAAAAACTGTTTTTT
D gene: -
clone size: -
V gene: TRBV24-1
J gene: TRBJ1-4

CDR3 protein: CASSKTGGVREKLFF
CDR3 DNA: TGTGCCAGCAGCAAAACAGGGGGCGTGAGGGAAAAACTGTTTTTT
D gene: TRBD1
clone size: once
V gene: TRBV6-5
J gene: TRBJ1-4

CDR3 protein: CASRPGQGKSLTENIQYF
CDR3 DNA: TGTGCCAGCAGGCCGGGACAGGGGAAATCACTTACCGAAAACATTCAGTACTTC
D gene: TRBD1
clone size: few
V gene: TRBV2
J gene: TRBJ2-4

CDR3 protein: CASSLGGGVTGNTIYF
CDR3 DNA: TGTGCCAGCAGCTTAGGGGGCGGGGTAACTGGAAACACCATATATTTT
D gene: -
clone size: once
V gene: TRBV7-2
J gene: TRBJ1-3

CDR3 protein: CASSLDRFTSGNTIYF
CDR3 DNA: TGTGCCAGCAGCTTAGATCGGTTCACCTCTGGAAACACCATATATTTT
D gene: -
clone size: -
V gene: TRBV11-2
J gene: TRBJ1-3

CDR3 protein: CASSYSEATDTQYF
CDR3 DNA: TGTGCCAGCAGCTATTCCGAAGCCACAGATACGCAGTATTTT
D gene: -
clone size: -
V gene: TRBV7-9
J gene: TRBJ2-3

CDR3 protein: CASSVSLGDQETQYF
CDR3 DNA: TGTGCCAGCAGCGTATCCCTAGGGGACCAAGAGACCCAGTACTTC
D gene: -
clone size: -
V gene: TRBV9
J gene: TRBJ2-5

CDR3 protein: CASSSGGPGEKLFF
CDR3 DNA: TGTGCCAGCAGCTCCGGAGGGCCTGGGGAAAAACTGTTTTTT
D gene: -
clone size: -
V gene: TRBV5-6
J gene: TRBJ1-4

CDR3 protein: CASSLVVLAGETGELFF
CDR3 DNA: TGTGCCAGCAGCTTGGTGGTTCTAGCGGGAGAAACCGGGGAGCTGTTTTTT
D gene: TRBD2
clone size: once
V gene: TRBV5-6
J gene: TRBJ2-2

CDR3 protein: CSASSGSSTDTQYF
CDR3 DNA: TGCAGTGCTAGTTCGGGGTCTAGCACAGATACGCAGTATTTT
D gene: -
clone size: -
V gene: TRBV20-1
J gene: TRBJ2-3

CDR3 protein: CASSLRSPASNEQFF
CDR3 DNA: TGTGCCAGCAGCTTGAGGAGTCCCGCCTCTAATGAGCAGTTCTTC
D gene: -
clone size: -
V gene: TRBV5-4
J gene: TRBJ2-1

CDR3 protein: CASSFAGTSTDTQYF
CDR3 DNA: TGTGCCAGCAGCTTCGCAGGGACAAGCACAGATACGCAGTATTTT
D gene: -
clone size: few
V gene: TRBV9
J gene: TRBJ2-3

CDR3 protein: CASSRSTSGRAGEQYF
CDR3 DNA: TGTGCCAGCAGCCGCTCGACTAGCGGGAGGGCCGGGGAGCAGTACTTC
D gene: TRBD2
clone size: -
V gene: TRBV5-4
J gene: TRBJ2-7

CDR3 protein: CASSQILGTEAFF
CDR3 DNA: TGTGCCAGCAGCCAGATACTTGGCACTGAAGCTTTCTTT
D gene: -
clone size: -
V gene: TRBV7-8
J gene: TRBJ1-1

CDR3 protein: CASSSKAGWDKNIQYF
CDR3 DNA: TGTGCCAGCAGTTCCAAGGCAGGGTGGGACAAAAACATTCAGTACTTC
D gene: -
clone size: -
V gene: TRBV6-5
J gene: TRBJ2-4

CDR3 protein: CAWSIWGGSYNEQFF
CDR3 DNA: TGTGCCTGGAGTATTTGGGGGGGATCCTACAATGAGCAGTTCTTC
D gene: TRBD2
clone size: once
V gene: TRBV30
J gene: TRBJ2-1

CDR3 protein: CASRGTTGANTEAFF
CDR3 DNA: TGTGCCAGCAGGGGTACGACAGGGGCCAACACTGAAGCTTTCTTT
D gene: TRBD1
clone size: -
V gene: TRBV2
J gene: TRBJ1-1

CDR3 protein: CAISDAVARGNTIYF
CDR3 DNA: TGTGCCATCAGTGACGCAGTTGCTAGAGGAAACACCATATATTTT
D gene: -
clone size: -
V gene: TRBV10-3
J gene: TRBJ1-3

CDR3 protein: CASSQDREGTNYGYTF
CDR3 DNA: TGCGCCAGCAGCCAAGATCGGGAGGGGACTAACTATGGCTACACCTTC
D gene: -
clone size: once
V gene: TRBV4-1
J gene: TRBJ1-2

CDR3 protein: CASSRNPGEDEQFF
CDR3 DNA: TGCGCCAGCAGCCGAAATCCGGGGGAAGATGAGCAGTTCTTC
D gene: -
clone size: -
V gene: TRBV4-1
J gene: TRBJ2-1

CDR3 protein: CASSPPGVAETQETQYF
CDR3 DNA: TGTGCCAGCTCACCACCGGGAGTAGCGGAGACCCAAGAGACCCAGTACTTC
D gene: -
clone size: -
V gene: TRBV18
J gene: TRBJ2-5

CDR3 protein: CASKENYGYTF
CDR3 DNA: TGTGCCAGCAAGGAGAACTATGGCTACACCTTC
D gene: -
clone size: -
V gene: TRBV5-4
J gene: TRBJ1-2

CDR3 protein: CASSLPGVNEQFF
CDR3 DNA: TGTGCCAGCAGTTTACCGGGAGTAAATGAGCAGTTCTTC
D gene: -
clone size: -
V gene: TRBV28
J gene: TRBJ2-1

CDR3 protein: CASSLVKGAQSLSTDTQYF
CDR3 DNA: TGTGCCAGCAGCTTAGTTAAGGGGGCGCAATCCCTCAGCACAGATACGCAGTATTTT
D gene: TRBD1
clone size: -
V gene: TRBV7-2
J gene: TRBJ2-3

CDR3 protein: CASSIRGITPYNEQFF
CDR3 DNA: TGTGCCAGTAGTATTCGGGGAATCACTCCCTACAATGAGCAGTTCTTC
D gene: -
clone size: -
V gene: TRBV19
J gene: TRBJ2-1

CDR3 protein: CASSLGRAGYSGANVLTF
CDR3 DNA: TGTGCCAGCAGCTTGGGGCGTGCAGGTTACTCTGGGGCCAACGTCCTGACTTTC
D gene: -
clone size: -
V gene: TRBV7-2
J gene: TRBJ2-6

CDR3 protein: CATSATSAGGQFF
CDR3 DNA: TGTGCCACCAGTGCGACTTCAGCGGGGGGGCAGTTCTTC
D gene: TRBD2
clone size: -
V gene: TRBV24-1
J gene: TRBJ2-1